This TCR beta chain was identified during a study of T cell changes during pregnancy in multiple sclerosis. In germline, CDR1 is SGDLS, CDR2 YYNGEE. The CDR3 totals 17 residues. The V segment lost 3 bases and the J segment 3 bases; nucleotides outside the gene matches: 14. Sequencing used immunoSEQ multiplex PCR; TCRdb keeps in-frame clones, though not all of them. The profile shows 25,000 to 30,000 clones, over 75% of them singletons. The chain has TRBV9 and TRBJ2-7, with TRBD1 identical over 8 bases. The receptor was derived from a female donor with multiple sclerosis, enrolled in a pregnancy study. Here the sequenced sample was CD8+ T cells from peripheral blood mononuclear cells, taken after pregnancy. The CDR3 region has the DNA TGTGCCAGCAGCGCCCAAGGGGGAGGACAGGGCAACTACGAGCAGTACTTC. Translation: CASSAQGGGQGNYEQYF.